This TCR beta chain was sequenced for a study of blood T cells in healthy people across ages. The CDR3 runs 14 residues. Germline-derived CDR1 and CDR2 are MNHEY and SVGAGI. Trimming took off 9 bases at V and 7 bases at J, with 22 bases between the two ends. PCR was performed a second time for about 7 to 12 cycles using a sample-barcoded 5' primer and a J-beta primer mix. Samples each returned at least 2.5 million CDR3-containing paired-end reads. TCRdb redid the calling of the 5' RACE reads with MiXCR, one entry per CDR3 protein. The data hold 1.5 million to 2 million distinct CDR3 sequences, with roughly a third observed a single time.

The receptor's source is a woman between 25 and 40 years old in good health. Sequenced input: blood. The chain couples TRBV6-5 to TRBJ2-7; D is perhaps TRBD1 or TRBD2 (5 bases each). The CDR3 sequence: CARHLGAAREEQYF. The CDR3 nucleotides read TGTGCCAGGCACCTAGGGGCGGCTCGGGAAGAGCAGTACTTC.